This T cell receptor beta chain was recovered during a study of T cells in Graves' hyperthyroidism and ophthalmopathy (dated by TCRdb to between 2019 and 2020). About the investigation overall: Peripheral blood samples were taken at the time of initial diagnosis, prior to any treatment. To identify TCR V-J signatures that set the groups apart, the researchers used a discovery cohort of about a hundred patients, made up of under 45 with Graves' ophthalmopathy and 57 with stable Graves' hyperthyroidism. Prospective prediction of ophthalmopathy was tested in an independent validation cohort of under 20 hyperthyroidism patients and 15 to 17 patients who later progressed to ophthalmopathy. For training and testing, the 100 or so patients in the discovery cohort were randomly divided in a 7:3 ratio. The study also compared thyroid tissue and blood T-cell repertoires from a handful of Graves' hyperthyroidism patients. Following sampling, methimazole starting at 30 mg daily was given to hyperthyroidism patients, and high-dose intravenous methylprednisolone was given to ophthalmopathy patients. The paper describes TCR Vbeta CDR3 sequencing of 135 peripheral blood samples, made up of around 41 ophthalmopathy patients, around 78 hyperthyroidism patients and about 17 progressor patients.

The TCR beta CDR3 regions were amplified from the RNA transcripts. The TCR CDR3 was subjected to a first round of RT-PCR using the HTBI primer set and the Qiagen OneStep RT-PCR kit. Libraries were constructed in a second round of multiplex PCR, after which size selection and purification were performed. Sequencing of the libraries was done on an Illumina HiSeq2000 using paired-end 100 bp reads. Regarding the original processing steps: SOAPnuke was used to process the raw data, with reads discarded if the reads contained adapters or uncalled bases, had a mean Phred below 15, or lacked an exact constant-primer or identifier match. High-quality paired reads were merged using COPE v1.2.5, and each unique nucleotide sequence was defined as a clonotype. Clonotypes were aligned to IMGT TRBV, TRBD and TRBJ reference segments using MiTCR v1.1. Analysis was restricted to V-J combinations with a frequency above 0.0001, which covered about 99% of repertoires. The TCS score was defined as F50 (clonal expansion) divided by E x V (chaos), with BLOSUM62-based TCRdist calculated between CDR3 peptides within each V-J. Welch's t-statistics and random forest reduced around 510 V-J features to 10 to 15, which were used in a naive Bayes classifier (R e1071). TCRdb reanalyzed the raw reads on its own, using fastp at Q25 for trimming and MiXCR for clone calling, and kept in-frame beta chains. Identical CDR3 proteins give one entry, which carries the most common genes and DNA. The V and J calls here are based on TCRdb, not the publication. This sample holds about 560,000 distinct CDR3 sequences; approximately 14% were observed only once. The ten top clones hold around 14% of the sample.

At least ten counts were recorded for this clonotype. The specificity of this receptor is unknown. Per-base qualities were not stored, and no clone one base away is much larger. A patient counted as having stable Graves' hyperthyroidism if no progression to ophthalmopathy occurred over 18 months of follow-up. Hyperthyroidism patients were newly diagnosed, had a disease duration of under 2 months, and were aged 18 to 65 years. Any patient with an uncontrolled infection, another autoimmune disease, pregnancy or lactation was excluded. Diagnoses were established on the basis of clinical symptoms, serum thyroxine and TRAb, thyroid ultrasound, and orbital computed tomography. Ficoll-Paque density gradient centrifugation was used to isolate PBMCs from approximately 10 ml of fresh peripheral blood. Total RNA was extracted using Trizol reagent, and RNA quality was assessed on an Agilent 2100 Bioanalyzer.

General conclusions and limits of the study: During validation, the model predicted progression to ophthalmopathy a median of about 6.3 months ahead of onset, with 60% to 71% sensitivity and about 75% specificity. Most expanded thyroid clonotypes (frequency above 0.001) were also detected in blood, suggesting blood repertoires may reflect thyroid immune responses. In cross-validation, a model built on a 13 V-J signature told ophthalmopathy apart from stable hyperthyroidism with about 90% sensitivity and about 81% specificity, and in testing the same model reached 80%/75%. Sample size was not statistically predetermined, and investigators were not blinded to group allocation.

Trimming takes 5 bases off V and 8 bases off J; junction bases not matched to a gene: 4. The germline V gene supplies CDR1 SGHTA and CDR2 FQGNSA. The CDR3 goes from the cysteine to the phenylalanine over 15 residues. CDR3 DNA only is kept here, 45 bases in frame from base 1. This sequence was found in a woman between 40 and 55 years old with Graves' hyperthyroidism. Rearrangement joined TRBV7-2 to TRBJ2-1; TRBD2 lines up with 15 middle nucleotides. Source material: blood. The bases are TGTGCCAGCAGCGAGAGGACTAGCGGGAGGGATGAGCAGTTCTTC. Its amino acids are CASSERTSGRDEQFF. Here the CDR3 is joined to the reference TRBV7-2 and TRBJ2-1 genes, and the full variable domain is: GAGVSQSPSNKVTEKGKDVELRCDPISGHTALYWYRQSLGQGLEFLIYFQGNSAPDKSGLPSDRFSAERTGGSVSTLTIQRTQQEDSAVYLCASSERTSGRDEQFFGPGTRLTVL.